This T cell receptor (beta chain) was obtained from a study of T cell repertoires in cytomegalovirus infection. The overall study: Public TCR beta signature analysis indicated the presence of both CMV infection and matching HLA type. The study's findings and limits: There were carriers of CMV plus the relevant HLA, and cumulative public TCR beta family frequency identified them. HLA-C-restricted TCR beta clonotypes specific for CMV led the ex vivo response.

TCRdb redid the calling of the reads with MiXCR, one entry per CDR3 protein. The table shows hundreds of thousands of distinct CDR3 sequences, with 17% occurring only once. A note on this clonotype: The antigen remains undetermined.

The CDR3 is 15 residues long. Germline CDR1 ENHRY, CDR2 SYGVKD. The V segment lost 5 bases and the J segment 1 base; nucleotides outside the gene matches: 5. V is TRBV10-3 and J is TRBJ2-7; 10 positions agree with TRBD1. The receptor comes from a human donor in good health (CMV status not recorded). Some clones in this sample may be carry-over from other donors' samples. Sample: PBMCs. CDR3 nucleotide sequence: TGTGCCATCAGTAGGACAGGGGGGGCATCCTACGAGCAGTACTTC. This encodes CAISRTGGASYEQYF.